This T cell receptor beta chain emerged from a study of T cell responses to AZD1222 COVID-19 vaccine. Turning to the study itself: Whether given at about 4 or about 12 weeks, second doses were pooled.

Here immunoSEQ multiplex PCR was the method, and the copy in TCRdb shows in-frame clones only, minus some. Among around 80,000 clones listed, roughly 90% were seen once. Regarding this clone: The antigen is not known.

From germline, CDR1 is SGDLS and CDR2 YYNGEE. The CDR3 is made up of 14 amino acids. V shed 2 bases and J shed 4 bases, with 13 bases lying between them. Study-level points and caveats: Spike-specific TCR breadth and depth went up after people got two AZD1222 doses. All repertoire sampling was performed exclusively after the peak T cell response.

The source material was peripheral blood, sampled on day 0 of AZD1222 vaccination. The clonotype was recovered from an adult in good health. This chain uses TRBV9 with TRBJ2-7; D is perhaps TRBD2 (6 bases). The CDR3 nucleotides read TGTGCCAGCAGCGTGACGGGGGAAACTTACGAGCAGTACTTC. This gives the protein CASSVTGETYEQYF. The full variable domain, with the rest looked up from reference TRBV9 and TRBJ2-7, is DSGVTQTPKHLITATGQRVTLRCSPRSGDLSVYWYQQSLDQGLQFLIQYYNGEERAKGNILERFSAQQFPDLHSELNLSSLELGDSALYFCASSVTGETYEQYFGPGTRLTVT.